A single sample gave rise to the 14 T cell receptor beta chains below, sequenced in a study. TCRdb independently ran MiXCR on the 5' RACE reads; one entry per CDR3 protein. The table has roughly 69,000 distinct CDR3 sequences, about 20% seen once. Sequenced input: memory CD4+ T cells sorted from a lymph node. This sample's subset: memory CD4+ T cells, CD4+CD45RO+CD25-. These receptors were collected from a female donor with breast cancer.

V gene TRBV18 combines with J gene TRBJ1-2, with 7 bases lining up with TRBD1. The CDR3 runs to 13 residues. V was pared by 4 bases and J by 4 bases, with 3 bases of the junction left unmatched. Germline V gene lookup returns CDR1 KGHSH and CDR2 LQKENI. This CDR3 reads CASSQGQTYGYTF. The CDR3 DNA reads TGTGCCAGCTCACAGGGACAGACCTATGGCTACACCTTC.

Many counts were recorded for this clonotype. The chain uses TRBV6-5 and TRBJ2-7, with TRBD2 identical over 9 bases. The CDR3 covers 14 residues. From germline, CDR1 is MNHEY and CDR2 SVGAGI. The V and J ends lost 6 bases and 2 bases, in that order; junction bases with no gene match: 5. The CDR3 is CASRISGRAYEQYF. The CDR3 DNA reads TGTGCCAGCAGAATTAGCGGGAGAGCCTACGAGCAGTACTTC.

This clonotype was observed many times. This rearrangement joins TRBV10-2 to TRBJ2-7; TRBD2 matches at 12 bases. Germline values: CDR1 WSHSY, CDR2 SAAADI. The trim removed 3 bases at V and 3 bases at J, leaving 15 bases unmatched. This CDR3 is 19 amino acids long. This CDR3 is CASSEGGFPTSGGFYEQYF. As DNA, the CDR3 is TGCGCCAGCAGTGAAGGGGGCTTTCCGACTAGCGGGGGATTCTACGAGCAGTACTTC.

This chain connects TRBV12-3 or TRBV12-4 to TRBJ2-1; weak D call: TRBD2 (6 bases). Trimming removed 2 bases from V and 3 bases from J, with 11 bases in between. This CDR3 spans 15 amino acids. This chain's CDR3 is CASSLREANYNEQFF. DNA for the CDR3: TGTGCCAGCAGTTTAAGGGAGGCCAACTACAATGAGCAGTTCTTC.

The chain couples TRBV5-1 to TRBJ2-7, with 11 nucleotides matching TRBD1. Trimming cost V 4 bases and J 2 bases; bases outside gene matches: 8. The CDR3 loop spans 16 amino acids. Germline CDR1 SGHRS, CDR2 YFSETQ. As DNA, the CDR3 is TGCGCCAGCAGCCGGACGGGGGGACAGGGGGCCTACGAGCAGTACTTC. Translating it yields CASSRTGGQGAYEQYF.

This clonotype was seen more than once but under ten times. The rearrangement uses TRBV4-3 and TRBJ2-2, with TRBD1 identical over 7 bases. This CDR3 comprises 15 residues. Trimming at V came to 0 bases and at J to 4 bases, leaving 2 bases not matched to a gene. CDR1 LGHNA and CDR2 YSLEER come from the germline V gene. The CDR3 sequence is CASSQEGQSTGELFF. CDR3 bases: TGCGCCAGCAGCCAAGAGGGACAGAGCACCGGGGAGCTGTTTTTT.

The chain has TRBV7-6 and TRBJ2-7, with D possibly TRBD2 on 6 matching bases. This CDR3 has 14 amino acids. V was pared by 1 base and J by 4 bases, with 11 bases between. Per the germline V gene, CDR1 is SGHVS and CDR2 is FNYEAQ. CDR3 in DNA: TGTGCCAGCAGCTTAGAGGACGGAGGGTACGAGCAGTACTTC. Protein product: CASSLEDGGYEQYF.

This clonotype has only a few counts. This rearrangement joins TRBV20-1 to TRBJ2-1; a possible D gene is TRBD2 (6 bases). Germline values: CDR1 DFQATT, CDR2 SNEGSKA (reference sequence). The CDR3 extends over 11 amino acids. With 6 bases removed from V and 9 bases from J, the gap between germline ends came to 12 bases. CDR3 loop: CSALMGGEQFF. The CDR3 DNA sequence: TGCAGTGCCTTAATGGGAGGTGAGCAGTTCTTC.

This clonotype was detected only a few times. This rearrangement joins TRBV5-6 to TRBJ1-2; no firm D call. The V end lost 1 base, the J end lost 7 bases, and 11 bases lay between the germline ends. This CDR3 spans 13 amino acids. From germline, CDR1 is SGHDT and CDR2 YYEEEE. The CDR3 coding sequence is TGTGCCAGCAGCTTGATGGAGTGGGGTGGCTACACCTTC. Protein sequence: CASSLMEWGGYTF.

This clonotype has ten or more counts. This sequence joins TRBV24-1 and TRBJ1-2, with 8 nucleotides matching TRBD1. The CDR3 has 17 residues. CDR1 KGHDR and CDR2 SFDVKD come from the germline V gene. The junction had 11 bases not matched to a gene; V was cut back by 4 bases and J by 2 bases. The CDR3 reads CATSEARGLEANYGYTF. The CDR3, as DNA: TGTGCCACCAGTGAGGCCAGGGGGCTTGAGGCGAACTATGGCTACACCTTC.

As for this clonotype: It may be a read error: a sequence one base away is much more abundant. The rearrangement uses TRBV6-2 or TRBV6-3 and TRBJ1-5; 11 bases map to TRBD1. CDR3 length equals 16 residues. Germline lookup yields CDR1 MNHEY and CDR2 SVGEGT. The CDR3 nucleotides read TGTGGCAGCAGCTCCGACCGGGACAGGGGGTGGCAGCCCCAGCATTTT. It is translated as CGSSSDRDRGWQPQHF.

This chain links TRBV3-1 with TRBJ1-5; D possibly corresponds to TRBD1 (5 bases). V gave up 1 base and J gave up 5 bases, with 18 bases separating them. Germline assignment: CDR1 LGHDT and CDR2 YNNKEL (reference sequence). CDR3 size: 17 residues. The CDR3 DNA sequence: TGTGCCAGCAGCCAAGCGCGTCCCACAGGTGCCGATCAGCCCCAGCATTTT. Amino acid sequence: CASSQARPTGADQPQHF. The variable domain in full, completed from reference TRBV3-1 and TRBJ1-5, reads DTAVSQTPKYLVTQMGNDKSIKCEQNLGHDTMYWYKQDSKKFLKIMFSYNNKELIINETVPNRFSPKSPDKAHLNLHINSLELGDSAVYFCASSQARPTGADQPQHFGDGTRLSIL.

Comments on this clonotype: One junction end disagrees with the germline gene, perhaps due to a read error. This chain uses TRBV20-1 with TRBJ2-7; TRBD2 might be the D (5 bases). Germline CDR1 reads DFQATT; CDR2 reads SNEGSKA (reference sequence). The CDR3 spans 14 residues. CDR3 region: CRATRGAQNYEQYF. Here the CDR3 DNA reads TGCAGGGCTACCCGGGGAGCCCAAAACTACGAGCAGTACTTC.

Here the CDR3 DNA reads TGTGCCACCAGTGATTTCGCAGGGGGAGTCACCGGGGAGCTGTTTTTT. Translating it yields CATSDFAGGVTGELFF. The V call is TRBV24-1, the J call TRBJ2-2; 7 nucleotides match TRBD1. V was clipped by 1 base and J by 4 bases; unmatched bases: 5. The length of the CDR3 is 16 residues. Germline-derived CDR1 and CDR2 are KGHDR and SFDVKD.